Following are 20 T cell receptor beta chains from one sample sequenced in a study of tissue T cells after allogeneic stem cell transplantation. The time point was: mouse harvest day 7 after allogeneic transplant. Each mouse received 10^7 T-cell-depleted marrow cells plus 10^6 splenic CD5+ T cells by tail vein. Only in-frame clones appear in the TCRdb table, and some are missing; sequencing was by immunoSEQ multiplex PCR. The sample yields about 2,200 clones, roughly 55% seen once. The sample taken for sequencing was liver tissue. These receptor sequences come from a female BALB/c mouse given C57BL/6 T cells with graft-versus-host disease after an allogeneic hematopoietic cell transplant.

This clone was seen more than once but under ten times. Mouse gene names and germline throughout. The read ends 1 residue before the CDR3 terminus; that terminus is restored from the germline J gene. The V gene is TRBV3, the J gene TRBJ2-7, with 12 nucleotides matching TRBD2. The V and J ends lost 3 bases and 6 bases, in that order; junction bases with no gene match: 3. The CDR3 consists of 14 residues. Germline V CDR1 and CDR2: SNHLY, FYNGKV (reference sequence). CDR3 DNA, as far as it was read: TGTGCCAGCAGCTTCCGGGACTGGGGGGTTGAACAGTAC. Translated, it gives CASSFRDWGVEQY. The full-length CDR3 reads as CASSFRDWGVEQYF. Drawing the rest from reference TRBV3 and TRBJ2-7, the complete variable domain is GPKVLQIPSHQIIDMGQMVTLNCDPVSNHLYFYWYKQILGQQMEFLVNFYNGKVMEKSKLFKDQFSVERPDGSYFTLKIQPTALEDSAVYFCASSFRDWGVEQYFGPGTRLTVL.

For this clone: The gene names here belong to mouse. The read ends 1 residue early relative to the CDR3; the germline J gene fills the gap. The genes are TRBV23 and TRBJ2-3; the table gives TRBD1 as D, unverified against the DNA. Germline values: CDR1 KGHTA, CDR2 FQNQQP. This CDR3 has 13 amino acids. The CDR3 protein is CSSSQSGSETLYF. CDR3 bases read: TGCTCCAGCAGTCAATCAGGGTCAGAAACGCTGTAT.

To note about this clone: Any gene name here is a mouse gene name. The CDR3 is cut off 1 residue early in the read; its end comes from the germline J gene. The chain has TRBV13-3 and TRBJ1-4; no clear D. Trimming shortened V by 1 base and J by 0 bases, and 16 bases separated the two germline ends. This CDR3 comprises 18 residues. Germline-derived CDR1 and CDR2 are NNHDY and SYVADS. The CDR3 region is CASSDQPAGRISNERLFF. CDR3 bases read: TGTGCCAGCAGTGATCAACCCGCGGGCAGAATTTCCAACGAAAGATTATTT.

Details on this clone: Gene names are the mouse ones. The read is 1 residue too short to cover the CDR3 end, so that end is filled in from the germline J gene. This chain connects TRBV13-3 to TRBJ2-7; D unresolved. Germline loops: CDR1 NNHDY, CDR2 SYVADS. Trimming cost V 0 bases and J 0 bases, with 7 bases left between them. This CDR3 is built from 14 residues. The CDR3 DNA, read in part, is TGTGCCAGCAGTGATGCTGGAAGCTCCTATGAACAGTAC. This translates into CASSDAGSSYEQY. The complete CDR3 sequence is CASSDAGSSYEQYF.

Of note for this clone: The germline and genes are mouse ones. The read halts 1 residue ahead of the CDR3 end, with the missing end drawn from the germline J gene. The chain employs TRBV26 and TRBJ1-1; D perhaps matches TRBD1 (5 bases). V lost 0 bases and J lost 4, with 9 bases in between. Germline lookup yields CDR1 KGHPV and CDR2 FQNQEV (reference sequence). The CDR3 covers 14 residues. CDR3 region: CASSLSQGGTEVFF. CDR3 bases read: TGTGCCAGCAGTCTGTCCCAGGGCGGCACAGAAGTCTTC.

In its sample, this clone was seen a few times. Gene names follow the mouse nomenclature. The CDR3 end is not reached by the read, which stops 1 residue before it; the germline J gene fills it in. The chain has TRBV13-2 and TRBJ1-3, with a tentative D call TRBD1 (5 bases). Germline CDR1 and CDR2: NNHNN and SYGAGS (reference sequence). V was pared by 0 bases and J by 2 bases, with 6 bases between. The CDR3 has 14 residues. CDR3 bases read: TGTGCCAGCGGTGATGGAGGGGCTGGAAATACGCTCTAT. This translates into CASGDGGAGNTLY. The full CDR3 is CASGDGGAGNTLYF.

On this clone: Gene names and germline refer to mouse. The CDR3 goes on 1 residue after the read ends, and that part is filled in from the germline J gene. This chain links TRBV15 with TRBJ2-7; 8 bases align to TRBD1. The CDR3 has 14 amino acids. Germline V lookup: CDR1 SGHND, CDR2 FRSKSL. J lost 0 bases, V lost 5 bases, and 3 bases had no gene match. The DNA read from the CDR3 is TGTGCCAGCAGTCTCACAGGGGGCTCCTATGAACAGTAC. Amino acids: CASSLTGGSYEQY. The complete CDR3 protein is CASSLTGGSYEQYF.

Concerning this clone: Genes and germline come from the mouse. Read data end 1 residue before the CDR3 end; the end is taken from the germline J gene. This chain joins TRBV3 and TRBJ1-1; 9 positions agree with TRBD1. Trimming at V came to 5 bases and at J to 1 base, leaving 2 bases not matched to a gene. CDR3 size: 14 residues. Germline CDR1 and CDR2: SNHLY and FYNGKV (reference sequence). The CDR3 bases that were read are TGTGCCAGCAGCAAGGGACAGGGAAACACAGAAGTCTTC. It encodes CASSKGQGNTEVF. The full CDR3 sequence reads CASSKGQGNTEVFF.

Regarding this clone: Gene labels here are mouse ones. Coverage ceases 1 residue before the CDR3 finishes, and the germline J gene fills in the end. This rearrangement joins TRBV26 to TRBJ2-5; D not resolved. Trimming shortened V by 6 bases and J by 1 base, and 11 bases separated the two germline ends. The CDR3 contains 14 residues. Germline CDR1 reads KGHPV; CDR2 reads FQNQEV (reference sequence). This CDR3 is CASSHRAHQDTQYF. The DNA read from the CDR3 is TGTGCCAGCAGCCACCGGGCCCACCAAGACACCCAGTAC.

On this clone: Gene names and germline refer to mouse. Read sequence stops 1 residue before the CDR3 end, and the germline J gene provides the missing end. The rearrangement links TRBV26 to TRBJ1-6; D is possibly TRBD1 (5 bases). TRBJ1-6 is reported as an ORF; its role is uncertain. Germline V gene data show CDR1 as KGHPV and CDR2 as FQNQEV (reference sequence). Between the trimmed V and J ends, which lost 4 bases and 3 bases, there was a span of 10 bases. The CDR3 is made up of 15 amino acids. The sequenced CDR3 bases are TGTGCCAGCAGTCAAGGACAAATCTATAATTCGCCCCTCTAC. Encoded protein: CASSQGQIYNSPLY. The CDR3 in its entirety is CASSQGQIYNSPLYF.

Notes on this clone: Gene names are mouse gene names. The CDR3 end lies 1 residue beyond the end of the read and is filled in from the germline J gene. The chain uses TRBV26 and TRBJ2-5, with D tentatively TRBD1 (6 bases). The CDR3 loop spans 12 amino acids. Trimming removed 3 bases at V and 7 bases at J, with 8 bases between. Germline V CDR1 and CDR2: KGHPV, FQNQEV (reference sequence). CDR3: CASSLQGNTQYF. The DNA read from the CDR3 is TGTGCCAGCAGTCTCCAGGGGAACACCCAGTAC.

This clone has just a few counts. Germline and genes: mouse. The read gets to within 1 residue of the CDR3 end, and the germline J gene fills in the rest. The chain employs TRBV31 and TRBJ2-5; 8 bases match TRBD2. The trim removed 0 bases at V and 0 bases at J, leaving 5 bases unmatched. The CDR3 is made up of 16 amino acids. Germline V gene data show CDR1 as GKSSPN and CDR2 as SITVG. Partial CDR3 DNA: TGTGCCTGGAGTCTAGAACTGGGGGTTAACCAAGACACCCAGTAC. It codes for CAWSLELGVNQDTQY. The whole CDR3 sequence reads CAWSLELGVNQDTQYF.

Points on this clone: The gene symbols are mouse symbols. The sequenced fragment ends 1 residue before the CDR3 boundary, so the rest is inferred from the germline J gene. The chain links TRBV5 to TRBJ2-1; 10 bases match TRBD1. The CDR3 has 13 residues. Trimming at V came to 4 bases and at J to 7 bases, leaving 1 base not matched to a gene. In germline, CDR1 is LGHNA, CDR2 YNLKQL (reference sequence). The DNA read from the CDR3 is TGTGCCAGCAGCCCGGGACAGGGGGCTGAGCAGTTC. Amino acids: CASSPGQGAEQF. The full CDR3 sequence reads CASSPGQGAEQFF.

Remarks on this clone: Here the gene names and germline are mouse. The chain's CDR3 is CASSPGQENTLYF. The DNA read from the CDR3 is TGTGCCAGCAGTCCGGGACAGGAAAACACCTTGTAC. The rearrangement joins TRBV26 to TRBJ2-4; 8 bases are shared with TRBD1. The read ends 1 residue shy of where the CDR3 ends; the end is completed using the germline J gene. The germline V gene encodes CDR1 KGHPV and CDR2 FQNQEV (reference sequence). J lost 4 bases, V lost 4 bases, and 1 base had no gene match. The CDR3 is 13 amino acids.

Details on this clone: Gene names and germline refer to mouse. The CDR3 end falls 1 residue outside the read, so it is completed with the germline J gene. The chain carries TRBV26 and TRBJ2-1, with D possibly TRBD1 on 6 matching bases. Germline CDR1 KGHPV, CDR2 FQNQEV (reference sequence). Trimming removed 4 bases from V and 4 bases from J, with 8 bases in between. This CDR3 has 13 amino acids. The sequenced part of the CDR3 DNA is TGTGCCAGCAGTCCGGACAGATATGCTGAGCAGTTC. Translation gives CASSPDRYAEQF. In full, the CDR3 is CASSPDRYAEQFF.

Note on this clone: Germline and genes: mouse. The read ends 1 residue before the CDR3 terminus; that terminus is restored from the germline J gene. The V call is TRBV15, the J call TRBJ1-1; D remains ambiguous. Trimming stripped 6 bases from V and 0 bases from J, with 8 bases between. Germline V gene data show CDR1 as SGHND and CDR2 as FRSKSL. The CDR3 is made up of 13 amino acids. Partial CDR3 DNA: TGTGCCAGCAGGGAGACAACAAACACAGAAGTCTTC. Translated: CASRETTNTEVF. The entire CDR3 reads CASRETTNTEVFF.

With respect to this clone: Mouse germline and gene names are used. The missing CDR3 end, 1 residue past where the read stops, is filled in from the germline J gene. The rearrangement joins TRBV26 to TRBJ2-1, with a possible D match to TRBD2 (6 bases). This CDR3 region has 13 residues. V lost 4 bases to trimming and J lost 3 bases, with 7 bases between them. Germline CDR1 KGHPV, CDR2 FQNQEV (reference sequence). Here the CDR3 reads CASSRDFYAEQFF. CDR3 bases read: TGTGCCAGCAGTCGGGACTTCTATGCTGAGCAGTTC.

About this clone: The germline and genes are mouse ones. The read stops 1 residue short of the end of the CDR3; the missing end is completed from the germline J gene. This sequence joins TRBV26 and TRBJ2-2, with D perhaps TRBD1 or TRBD2 (5 bases each). The V end was cut by 1 base, the J end by 0 bases, with 9 bases between. Per germline, CDR1 KGHPV and CDR2 FQNQEV (reference sequence). This CDR3 has 16 amino acids. CDR3: CASSLLRGSNTGQLYF. The sequenced CDR3 bases are TGTGCCAGCAGTCTGTTGAGGGGCTCAAACACCGGGCAGCTCTAC.

A word on this clone: Germline and genes here are mouse. The CDR3 goes on 1 residue after the read ends, and that part is filled in from the germline J gene. The rearrangement joins TRBV3 to TRBJ2-1; 7 bases are shared with TRBD1. Germline loops: CDR1 SNHLY, CDR2 FYNGKV (reference sequence). The V and J ends lost 4 bases and 1 base, in that order; junction bases with no gene match: 7. The CDR3 consists of 16 residues. The part of the CDR3 DNA that was read is TGTGCCAGCAGCTCCGGGACAGAGAGGAACTATGCTGAGCAGTTC. Translated: CASSSGTERNYAEQF. In full, the CDR3 reads CASSSGTERNYAEQFF.

This clone was recorded a few times. Germline and genes here are mouse. Partial CDR3 DNA: TGTGCCAGCAGTATGACTGTTGCAAACTCCGACTACACC. It is translated as CASSMTVANSDYT. The whole CDR3 protein reads CASSMTVANSDYTF. The chain has TRBV19 and TRBJ1-2; D unclear. Read sequence stops 1 residue before the CDR3 end, and the germline J gene provides the missing end. Trimming took 2 bases from V and 0 from J, leaving 8 bases between them. Germline assignment: CDR1 FNHDT and CDR2 SITEND (reference sequence). This CDR3 comprises 14 residues. The full variable domain, completed using reference TRBV19 and TRBJ1-2, is GGIITQTPKFLIGQEGQKLTLKCQQNFNHDTMYWYRQDSGKGLRLIYYSITENDLQKGDLSEGYDASREKKSSFSLTVTSAQKNEMAVFLCASSMTVANSDYTFGSGTRLLVI.